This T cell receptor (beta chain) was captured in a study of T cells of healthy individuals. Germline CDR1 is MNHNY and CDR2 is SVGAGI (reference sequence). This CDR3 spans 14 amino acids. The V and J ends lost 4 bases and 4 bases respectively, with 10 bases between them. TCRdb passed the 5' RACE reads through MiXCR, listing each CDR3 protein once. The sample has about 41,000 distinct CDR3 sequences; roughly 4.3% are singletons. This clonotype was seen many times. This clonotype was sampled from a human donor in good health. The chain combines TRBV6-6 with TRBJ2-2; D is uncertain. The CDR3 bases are TGTGCCAGCAGTTCTCCGACTGCCACCGGGGAGCTGTTTTTT. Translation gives CASSSPTATGELFF.